This T cell receptor beta chain came from a study of early T cells in non-severe SARS-CoV-2 infection. As for the study in general: RNA in bulk from unsorted whole blood was sequenced, and chains were unpaired. Broader study findings: VDJdb matching, biased toward anti-spike CD8 responses, missed private and CD4 specificities.

Concerning this clonotype itself: Its antigen remains unidentified.

Individual cDNA molecules received unique molecular identifiers during library preparation. TCRdb independently ran MiXCR on the 5' RACE reads; one entry per CDR3 protein. The profile shows approximately 79,000 distinct CDR3 sequences, under 15% of them singletons. V was cut by 3 bases and J by 2 bases, with 11 bases left in between. The CDR3 is made up of 15 amino acids. Per the germline V gene, CDR1 is LNHDA and CDR2 is SQIVND (reference sequence). Sample: whole blood. The chain recombines TRBV19 with TRBJ2-1; D gene unclear. The source of this sequence is an adult who was a healthcare worker with PCR-confirmed SARS-CoV-2 infection or an uninfected control (not recorded which). The CDR3 DNA reads as TGTGCCAGTAGTATTAGCCTCCCCGCCTACAATGAGCAGTTCTTC. Protein product: CASSISLPAYNEQFF.